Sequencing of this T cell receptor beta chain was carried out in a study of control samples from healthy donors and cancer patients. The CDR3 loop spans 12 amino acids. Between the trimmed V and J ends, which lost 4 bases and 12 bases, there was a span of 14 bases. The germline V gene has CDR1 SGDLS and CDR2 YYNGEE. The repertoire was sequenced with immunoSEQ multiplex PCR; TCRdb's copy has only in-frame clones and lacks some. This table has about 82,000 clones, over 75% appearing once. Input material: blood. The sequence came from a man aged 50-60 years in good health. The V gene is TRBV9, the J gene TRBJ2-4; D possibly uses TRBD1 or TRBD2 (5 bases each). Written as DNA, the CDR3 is TGTGCCAGCAGCCCCACCGGGACGGATCAGTACTTC. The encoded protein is CASSPTGTDQYF.